This T cell receptor beta chain was found in a study of graft-versus-host responses after intestinal transplantation. Study background: Those transplanted obtained multivisceral, liver-intestinal, or isolated intestinal grafts.

The data were produced by immunoSEQ multiplex PCR, yet TCRdb's version contains in-frame clones alone and is incomplete. Altogether some 110,000 clones are present, 90% being singletons, with the ten largest covering roughly 0.2%. About this clone itself: Its specificity is not known.

Whole-study findings and limits: Where graft-donor T cell macrochimerism was present, patients had high graft-versus-host to host-versus-graft clonal ratios in allografts.

The sample consisted of unstimulated CD4+ T cells sorted from spleen or lymph node cells, taken before intestinal transplant. This TCR derives from a human donor who received an intestinal transplant.

The CDR3 region is CASSSGTAGGEQYF. In DNA form, the CDR3 reads TGCGCCAGCAGTTCCGGGACGGCCGGGGGGGAGCAGTACTTC. The chain is built from TRBV5-1 and TRBJ2-7; 7 nucleotides agree with TRBD2. Germline V gives CDR1 SGHRS, CDR2 YFSETQ. There are 14 residues in the CDR3. The ends lost 5 bases at V and 7 bases at J; junction bases unmatched: 12.